The clone carrying this T cell receptor (beta chain) turned up a few times. Antigen: not known. The study sequenced cultured CD4+ T cell DNA using the Oncomine TCR Beta short-read assay. TCRdb independently ran MiXCR on the PCR reads; one entry per CDR3 protein. Of more than 9,000 distinct CDR3 sequences in the sample, under 50% are singletons; the top ten hold more than 9%. These data belong to a study of vaccination and CD4 T cells after COVID-19. Across the study: Everyone enrolled got two doses of BNT162b2 or mRNA-1273 vaccine. Each control culture was treated with a CEFX pool, an HIV-1 Nef pool, or no peptide.

Study-wide results and caveats: Median numbers of SARS-CoV-2-reactive clonotypes increased from roughly 21 to 40 (not a significant change).

The treatment is: approximately 10-day PBMC culture with coronavirus spike peptide pools or control peptides (ViraFEST assay). Germline CDR1 reads SGHRS; CDR2 reads YFSETQ. V dropped 1 base and J dropped 2; count of bases not matched to a gene: 5. The CDR3 is 15 residues long. Sequenced material: CD4+ T cells from blood, cultured in vitro. The receptor comes from a human donor who had recovered from COVID-19. The genes are TRBV5-1 and TRBJ2-7; 8 nucleotides match TRBD1. DNA for the CDR3: TGCGCCAGCAGCTTGCTCCAGGGGGCCACCTACGAGCAGTACTTC. It yields the protein CASSLLQGATYEQYF.